The sequence of this T cell receptor beta chain was determined in a study of molecular identifiers for immune sequencing clone quantification. About the study: Five aliquots were made in replicates from the RNA of around 18,000 or 91,000 naive CD8 cells, and four were sequenced. Study-wide points: Beyond 20 RNA copies, clones held over 97% of effector molecules, compared with under 1% in naive cells.

This clonotype appeared many times. Its antigen is not identified. TCRdb re-called the PCR reads through MiXCR, storing one row per CDR3 protein. The sample includes roughly 320,000 distinct CDR3 sequences, about a quarter seen only once; the top ten take around 0.76%. This CDR3 has 14 residues. CDR1 SEHNR and CDR2 FQNEAQ come from the germline V gene (reference sequence). The ends were cut back, 3 bases at V and 1 base at J, with 9 bases in the middle. Between roughly 17,000 and 1,000,000 sorted cells, with 10%, 30% or 50% RNA, yielded naive CD8 libraries. A CD8+CD4-CCR7+CD45RA+ phenotype served as the sorting definition for naive CD8 T cells.

This clonotype originated in a human donor in good health. Some libraries in this study had Jurkat cell RNA spiked in. Sequencing input: naive CD8+ T cells from blood, with Jurkat cell RNA spiked in. Specified subset: FACS-sorted CD8+CD4-CCR7+CD45RA+ naive T cells. The chain uses TRBV7-9 and TRBJ2-5; tentative D call: TRBD1 (5 bases). CDR3 bases: TGTGCCAGCAGCTTTTCAGGGTTCCAAGAGACCCAGTACTTC. It specifies CASSFSGFQETQYF.